This passage covers 25 T cell receptor beta chains from one sample sequenced in a study of blood T cell repertoires in COVID-19. The protocol was immunoSEQ multiplex PCR, while the TCRdb copy is restricted to in-frame clones and leaves out a portion. The data hold 250,000 to 350,000 clones, with 87% observed a single time. The sample comprised peripheral blood. Receptors originate from a man younger than 35 with active or convalescent COVID-19.

This clone was detected only a few times. The chain's CDR3 is CASSVRSYNSPLHF. DNA for the CDR3: TGTGCCAGCAGTGTCCGGTCCTATAATTCACCCCTCCACTTT. The V gene is TRBV2, the J gene TRBJ1-6, with D uncertain. Germline V gene data show CDR1 as SNHLY and CDR2 as FYNNEI. V lost 4 bases, J lost 1 base, and 5 bases lay in between. The CDR3 extends over 14 amino acids.

CDR3 nucleotides: TGTGCCAGCAGTTTTCCAGGACAGGGTTTCCCTCAGCCCCAGCATTTT. It is translated as CASSFPGQGFPQPQHF. This sequence joins TRBV28 and TRBJ1-5, with 8 bases lining up with TRBD1. The J segment lost 6 bases and the V segment lost 3 bases, leaving 10 bases of the junction unmatched. Germline V gene lookup returns CDR1 MDHEN and CDR2 SYDVKM. This CDR3 spans 16 amino acids.

This clone was observed once. This rearrangement joins TRBV5-1 to TRBJ2-7; TRBD1 might be the D (6 bases). CDR3 length: 12 residues. V was trimmed by 4 bases and J by 2 bases, leaving 7 bases between them. Germline CDR1 and CDR2: SGHRS and YFSETQ. CDR3 DNA: TGCGCCAGCAGCCAGGGGACCTACGAGCAGTACTTC. It is translated as CASSQGTYEQYF.

The chain recombines TRBV7-6 with TRBJ2-6; D is perhaps TRBD2 (6 bases). CDR3 length: 16 amino acids. CDR1 is SGHVS, CDR2 FNYEAQ, per germline. V lost 6 bases, J lost 2 bases, and 14 bases lay in between. The CDR3 reads CASRQGRGTGANVLTF. DNA for the CDR3: TGTGCCAGCAGGCAAGGTCGCGGGACTGGGGCCAACGTCCTGACTTTC.

The J gene is TRBJ1-6, the V gene TRBV28; 8 bases agree with TRBD1. The trim removed 5 bases at V and 0 bases at J, leaving 9 bases unmatched. The CDR3 has 18 amino acids. The germline V gene has CDR1 MDHEN and CDR2 SYDVKM. CDR3 region: CASSPTGASYSYNSPLHF. DNA for the CDR3: TGTGCCAGCAGTCCGACAGGGGCCTCTTACTCCTATAATTCACCCCTCCACTTT.

The gene calls are TRBV29-1 and TRBJ2-1, with 7 bases that match TRBD2. Germline CDR1 and CDR2: SQVTM and ANQGSEA. The CDR3 consists of 14 residues. The ends lost 5 bases at V and 5 bases at J; junction bases unmatched: 9. In nucleotides, the CDR3 is TGCAGCGTTAAGCGGGACTATGCTGACAATGAGCAGTTCTTC. As protein: CSVKRDYADNEQFF.

The V call is TRBV6-6, the J call TRBJ2-7, with D uncertain. V was clipped by 0 bases and J by 2 bases, with 11 bases between them. Germline V gene data show CDR1 as MNHNY and CDR2 as SVGAGI (reference sequence). CDR3 size: 15 residues. DNA for the CDR3: TGTGCCAGCAGTTACTCGTTAGTCCGAACCTACGAGCAGTACTTC. Its translation is CASSYSLVRTYEQYF.

J is TRBJ2-7 and V is TRBV7-3; 8 bases map to TRBD2. Germline V gives CDR1 SGHTA, CDR2 FQGTGA. The CDR3 extends over 14 amino acids. V was pared by 1 base and J by 7 bases, with 6 bases of the junction left unmatched. CDR3 loop: CASSLNSGTGEQYF. CDR3 coding DNA: TGTGCCAGCAGCTTAAATAGCGGGACGGGAGAGCAGTACTTC.

The chain employs TRBV19 and TRBJ1-4; 10 nucleotides match TRBD1. Losses at the gene ends were 5 bases for V and 5 bases for J; bases not matched to a gene: 2. The CDR3 length is 14 residues. Germline CDR1 and CDR2: LNHDA and SQIVND (reference sequence). CDR3 region: CASSRGQGNEKLFF. CDR3 DNA sequence: TGTGCCAGTAGTCGGGGACAGGGGAATGAAAAACTGTTTTTT. Supplemented by reference TRBV19 and TRBJ1-4, the full variable domain reads DGGITQSPKYLFRKEGQNVTLSCEQNLNHDAMYWYRQDPGQGLRLIYYSQIVNDFQKGDIAEGYSVSREKKESFPLTVTSAQKNPTAFYLCASSRGQGNEKLFFGSGTQLSVL.

The chain uses TRBV14 and TRBJ2-1, with 7 positions matching TRBD2. V lost 4 bases, J lost 8 bases, and 8 bases stayed unmatched. Germline CDR1 SGHDN, CDR2 FVKESK. The CDR3 totals 14 residues. CDR3 region: CASSPGGGSHEQFF. CDR3 DNA: TGTGCCAGCAGCCCGGGGGGAGGGTCACATGAGCAGTTCTTC.

The V call is TRBV27, the J call TRBJ2-7; tentatively, D is TRBD2 (6 bases). The V and J ends lost 6 bases and 5 bases respectively, with 20 bases between them. The germline V gene has CDR1 MNHEY and CDR2 SMNVEV (reference sequence). CDR3 size: 15 residues. In DNA form, the CDR3 reads TGTGCCAGCAGGAAGGCCAACCTGCAGCGGGACGAGCAGTACTTC. It codes for CASRKANLQRDEQYF.

This chain connects TRBV5-6 to TRBJ2-1; unclear D gene. Germline V gene data show CDR1 as SGHDT and CDR2 as YYEEEE. Trimming took off 0 bases at V and 3 bases at J, with 13 bases between the two ends. This CDR3 region has 16 residues. The CDR3 protein is CASSLGTGRSYNEQFF. CDR3 DNA sequence: TGTGCCAGCAGCTTGGGAACGGGTCGCAGCTACAATGAGCAGTTCTTC.

This clone was seen more than once but under ten times. The chain has TRBV29-1 and TRBJ1-4; weak D call: TRBD1 (6 bases). CDR3 length: 13 amino acids. Germline-derived CDR1 and CDR2 are SQVTM and ANQGSEA. V was shortened by 5 bases and J by 3 bases, with 10 bases between the two germline ends. The CDR3 is CSVQGLANEKLFF. The DNA of the CDR3 is TGCAGCGTTCAGGGGCTTGCTAATGAAAAACTGTTTTTT.

This clone occurred once. V and J are TRBV2 and TRBJ2-1; tentatively, D is TRBD1 (5 bases). The V end was cut by 4 bases, the J end by 6 bases, with 13 bases between. Looked up from germline, CDR1 is SNHLY and CDR2 is FYNNEI. CDR3 length: 14 amino acids. The CDR3 DNA is TGTGCCAGCAGTGGGCAGGGTTCCCTCAATGAGCAGTTCTTC. It codes for CASSGQGSLNEQFF.

This chain joins TRBV4-1 and TRBJ2-1; TRBD2 agrees at 9 bases. V trimming: 6 bases; J trimming: 10 bases; junction bases outside the gene matches: 25. The CDR3 covers 19 residues. Germline CDR1 is MGHRA and CDR2 is YSYEKL. CDR3: CASRHITRGTSGWVGEQFF. For the CDR3, the DNA is TGCGCCAGCAGACATATAACCCGGGGTACTAGCGGGTGGGTTGGGGAGCAGTTCTTC.

The chain uses TRBV23-1 and TRBJ2-1; 7 nucleotides align to TRBD2. TRBV23-1 is recorded as an ORF, its role being uncertain. The CDR3 sequence is 16 residues long. Unmatched junction bases numbered 5, after V lost 3 bases and J lost 0 bases. In DNA, the CDR3 is TGCGCCAGCAGTCACGGTCCTAGCGGCTCCTACAATGAGCAGTTCTTC. It encodes CASSHGPSGSYNEQFF.

The chain uses TRBV7-2 and TRBJ1-2; D uncertain. CDR1 is SGHTA and CDR2 is FQGNSA in the germline V gene. The CDR3 loop spans 13 amino acids. The ends were cut back, 1 base at V and 4 bases at J, with 7 bases in the middle. The CDR3 DNA reads as TGTGCCAGCAGCTTAGGTTGGGCCTATGGCTACACCTTC. It translates to CASSLGWAYGYTF.

The chain joins TRBV7-2 to TRBJ2-7; no definite D call. V lost 3 bases and J lost 2, with 8 bases in between. This CDR3 has 13 residues. Germline V gene lookup returns CDR1 SGHTA and CDR2 FQGNSA. CDR3 nucleotide sequence: TGTGCCAGCAGCTTGGTCAGAACCTACGAGCAGTACTTC. Its protein is CASSLVRTYEQYF.

This clone was observed a single time. This rearrangement joins TRBV7-8 to TRBJ2-2; a weak D match, TRBD2 (6 bases). V shed 0 bases and J shed 6 bases, with 11 bases lying between them. Germline assignment: CDR1 SGHVS and CDR2 FQNEAQ. The CDR3 is made up of 15 amino acids. As DNA, the CDR3 is TGTGCCAGCAGCTTAGCGGGGGGAGGTTCCGGGGAGCTGTTTTTT. Protein: CASSLAGGGSGELFF. Based on the CDR3 plus reference TRBV7-8 and TRBJ2-2, the full variable domain is GAGVSQSPRYKVAKRGQDVALRCDPISGHVSLFWYQQALGQGPEFLTYFQNEAQLDKSGLPSDRFFAERPEGSVSTLKIQRTQQEDSAVYLCASSLAGGGSGELFFGEGSRLTVL.

This chain connects TRBV7-3 to TRBJ2-2; no reliable D call. The germline V and J ends were trimmed by 2 bases and 0 bases, with 10 bases remaining between them. The CDR3 is made up of 16 amino acids. CDR1 and CDR2 from the germline V gene are SGHTA and FQGTGA. The CDR3 nucleotides read TGTGCCAGCAGCTTATCTCCCGTGTCGAACACCGGGGAGCTGTTTTTT. It codes for CASSLSPVSNTGELFF.

This clone showed up just a few times. The chain recombines TRBV11-3 with TRBJ2-7; 9 positions agree with TRBD2. The V and J ends lost 1 base and 6 bases, in that order; junction bases with no gene match: 10. CDR1 SGHNT and CDR2 YENEEA come from the germline V gene. This CDR3 has 16 residues. Here the CDR3 DNA reads TGTGCCAGCAGCTTAGGGGAAGGTAGCGGGAGCTCCGAGCAGTACTTC. Translation gives CASSLGEGSGSSEQYF.

This chain joins TRBV28 and TRBJ2-7; D ambiguous. V was pared by 6 bases and J by 0 bases, with 12 bases between. The CDR3 is 14 amino acids. Germline V CDR1 and CDR2: MDHEN, SYDVKM. The CDR3 loop is CASSRHRRSYEQYF. Here the CDR3 DNA reads TGTGCCAGCAGCCGACATCGTCGCTCCTACGAGCAGTACTTC.

This clone occurred once. V gene TRBV12-2 combines with J gene TRBJ2-7; no DNA check was done on the table's D call, TRBD1. TRBV12-2 is a documented pseudogene. The CDR3 is 14 residues long. CDR3 amino acids: CASRGPMSVTEQYF. The CDR3 bases are TGTGCAAGTCGGGGCCCAATGTCTGTCACCGAGCAGTACTTC.

The gene calls are TRBV24-1 and TRBJ2-3; 7 bases are a match to TRBD1. This CDR3 has 14 amino acids. CDR1 is KGHDR and CDR2 is SFDVKD in the germline V gene. The V and J ends lost 4 bases and 4 bases, in that order; junction bases with no gene match: 4. CDR3 sequence (DNA): TGTGCCACCAGTGACCACAGGGGTCCAGATACGCAGTATTTT. It encodes CATSDHRGPDTQYF.

The chain is built from TRBV4-3 and TRBJ2-5; 11 positions agree with TRBD2. CDR1 is LGHNA, CDR2 YSLEER, per germline. This CDR3 has 16 residues. V lost 4 bases, J lost 5 bases, and 9 bases stayed unmatched. The DNA for the CDR3 is TGCGCCAGCAGCCCCCTCGGTAGCGGGGGGGAGGAGACCCAGTACTTC. It yields the protein CASSPLGSGGEETQYF.